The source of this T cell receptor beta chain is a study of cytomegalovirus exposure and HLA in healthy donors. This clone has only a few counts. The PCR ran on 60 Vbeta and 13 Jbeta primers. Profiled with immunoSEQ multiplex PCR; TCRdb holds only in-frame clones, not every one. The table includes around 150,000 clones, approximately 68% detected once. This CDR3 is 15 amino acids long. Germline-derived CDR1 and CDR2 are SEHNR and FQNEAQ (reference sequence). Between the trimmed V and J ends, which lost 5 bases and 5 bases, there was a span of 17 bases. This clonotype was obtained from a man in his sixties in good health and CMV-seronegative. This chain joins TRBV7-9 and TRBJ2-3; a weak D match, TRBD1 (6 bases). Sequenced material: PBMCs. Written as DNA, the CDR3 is TGTGCCAGCAGCGAGACCGGGACAACCTTAGATACGCAGTATTTT. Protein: CASSETGTTLDTQYF. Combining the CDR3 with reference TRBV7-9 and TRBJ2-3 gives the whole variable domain DTGVSQNPRHKITKRGQNVTFRCDPISEHNRLYWYRQTLGQGPEFLTYFQNEAQLEKSRLLSDRFSAERPKGSFSTLEIQRTEQGDSAMYLCASSETGTTLDTQYFGPGTRLTVL.